This entry lists 13 T cell receptor beta chains sequenced from one sample in a study of radiotherapy plus CTLA-4 blockade in lung cancer. Assay used: immunoSEQ multiplex PCR; TCRdb lists only in-frame clones, some missing. The sample shows around 130,000 clones, approximately 90% of them seen only once. Sequences were derived from peripheral blood, sampled from a patient treated with radiotherapy plus ipilimumab. The origin of the receptors is a human donor with non-small cell lung cancer that progressed on radiotherapy plus ipilimumab.

V usage is TRBV7-6 and J usage is TRBJ2-1; D ambiguous. The CDR3 has 13 amino acids. CDR1 and CDR2 (germline): SGHVS, FNYEAQ. The V gene lost 2 bases and the J gene lost 9 bases, with 11 bases spanning the gap. This CDR3 is CASSLLFISEQFF. The CDR3 DNA reads TGTGCCAGCAGCTTACTATTCATTAGTGAGCAGTTCTTC.

The chain uses TRBV19 and TRBJ2-7; the match to TRBD2 covers 14 bases. Germline V lookup: CDR1 LNHDA, CDR2 SQIVND (reference sequence). The V segment lost 4 bases and the J segment 4 bases; nucleotides outside the gene matches: 0. The CDR3 covers 14 residues. CDR3 sequence reads: CASSRTSGRYEQYF. The CDR3 DNA sequence: TGTGCCAGTAGTAGGACTAGCGGGAGGTACGAGCAGTACTTC.

The genes are TRBV5-1 and TRBJ1-3; D unresolved. The germline V gene has CDR1 SGHRS and CDR2 YFSETQ. Trimming removed 4 bases from V and 2 bases from J, with 10 bases in between. This CDR3 region has 14 residues. As DNA, the CDR3 is TGCGCCAGCAGCGAGGGCGGGCCTGGAAACACCATATATTTT. Its protein is CASSEGGPGNTIYF.

The chain is built from TRBV5-1 and TRBJ2-7, with TRBD1 matching over 11 bases. With V trimmed by 4 bases and J by 4 bases, 13 bases remained unmatched. This CDR3 is 17 amino acids long. The germline V gene encodes CDR1 SGHRS and CDR2 YFSETQ. DNA of the CDR3: TGCGCCAGCAGCCCGGGGACAGGGGGAAATAATAGGTACGAGCAGTACTTC. This sequence encodes CASSPGTGGNNRYEQYF.

The gene calls are TRBV2 and TRBJ2-1; D is perhaps TRBD2 (6 bases). The CDR3 consists of 14 residues. Between the trimmed V and J ends, which lost 10 bases and 0 bases, there was a span of 13 bases. From germline, CDR1 is SNHLY and CDR2 FYNNEI. The CDR3 nucleotides read TGTGCCACCACGGGGGAGAGCTCCTACAATGAGCAGTTCTTC. Its translation: CATTGESSYNEQFF.

The V call is TRBV15, the J call TRBJ1-3; D is possibly TRBD1 (5 bases). V lost 2 bases and J lost 3, with 11 bases in between. Germline values: CDR1 LNHNV, CDR2 YYDKDF (reference sequence). This CDR3 region has 15 residues. This CDR3 is CATSRYQGDGNTIYF. DNA of the CDR3: TGTGCCACCAGCAGATACCAGGGTGATGGAAACACCATATATTTT. Supplemented by reference TRBV15 and TRBJ1-3, the full variable domain reads DAMVIQNPRYQVTQFGKPVTLSCSQTLNHNVMYWYQQKSSQAPKLLFHYYDKDFNNEADTPDNFQSRRPNTSFCFLDIRSPGLGDTAMYLCATSRYQGDGNTIYFGEGSWLTVV.

The V gene is TRBV11-2, the J gene TRBJ2-2; D gene uncertain. The CDR3 covers 15 residues. The germline CDR1 and CDR2 sequences are SGHAT and FQNNGV. The V gene lost 5 bases and the J gene lost 2 bases, with 12 bases spanning the gap. Here the CDR3 reads CASSLVLLNTGELFF. The CDR3 DNA is TGTGCCAGCAGCCTTGTCCTCTTAAACACCGGGGAGCTGTTTTTT.

This chain uses TRBV11-2 with TRBJ2-1, with TRBD2 matching 7 bases. The CDR3 is 15 amino acids. J was trimmed by 0 bases and V by 5 bases; bases with no gene match: 4. Germline V gene sequence: CDR1 SGHAT, CDR2 FQNNGV. The CDR3 is CASSRPSGSYNEQFF. The CDR3 bases are TGTGCCAGCAGCAGACCTAGCGGCTCCTACAATGAGCAGTTCTTC. The full variable domain, completed using reference TRBV11-2 and TRBJ2-1, is EAGVAQSPRYKIIEKRQSVAFWCNPISGHATLYWYQQILGQGPKLLIQFQNNGVVDDSQLPKDRFSAERLKGVDSTLKIQPAKLEDSAVYLCASSRPSGSYNEQFFGPGTRLTVL.

This chain uses TRBV27 with TRBJ2-5; D gene unclear. The end of the DNA aligns better with TRBJ2-7, so the J call may be wrong. Germline lookup yields CDR1 MNHEY and CDR2 SMNVEV (reference sequence). The CDR3 spans 12 residues. The CDR3 nucleotides read TGTGCCAGCAGTTTAATCTGGGGCGAGCAGTACTTC. It specifies CASSLIWGEQYF.

The CDR3 here is CASSPIGIGIEKLFF. The CDR3 DNA is TGTGCCAGCAGTCCCATCGGGATCGGGATTGAAAAACTGTTTTTT. This chain uses TRBV27 with TRBJ1-4; D is unclear. Germline CDR1 MNHEY, CDR2 SMNVEV (reference sequence). V gave up 5 bases and J gave up 7 bases, with 17 bases separating them. The CDR3 totals 15 residues.

This clone was seen a handful of times. The rearrangement links TRBV29-1 to TRBJ1-2; no clear D gene. This CDR3 comprises 13 residues. The germline V gene encodes CDR1 SQVTM and CDR2 ANQGSEA. V gave up 4 bases and J gave up 8 bases, with 17 bases separating them. Here the CDR3 reads CSVVKPSAGGYTF. In DNA form, the CDR3 reads TGCAGCGTTGTGAAGCCATCGGCGGGGGGCTACACCTTC.

J is TRBJ1-1 and V is TRBV2; D remains unclear. CDR3 length equals 12 residues. V was clipped by 9 bases and J by 4 bases, with 12 bases between them. Germline assignment: CDR1 SNHLY and CDR2 FYNNEI. CDR3 protein: CASNRWGTEAFF. CDR3 nucleotide sequence: TGTGCCAGTAACCGCTGGGGCACTGAAGCTTTCTTT.

The chain employs TRBV11-1 and TRBJ2-3; no clear D gene. Germline CDR1 and CDR2: SGHAT and FQDESV (reference sequence). The germline V and J ends were trimmed by 9 bases and 2 bases, with 6 bases remaining between them. The CDR3 loop spans 11 amino acids. Here the CDR3 DNA reads TGTGCCAGGCTCCACACAGATACGCAGTATTTT. It yields the protein CARLHTDTQYF.